This is a list of T cell receptor beta chains from one sample in a study of cytomegalovirus exposure and HLA in healthy donors. Generated by immunoSEQ multiplex PCR, the TCRdb table keeps only in-frame clones and is missing some. The data contain 55,000 to 75,000 clones, approximately 94% of them singletons. Source material: PBMCs. The origin of the receptors is a man aged 18 to 30 in good health and CMV-seropositive. The CDR3 runs from the conserved cysteine through the conserved F or W. D genes are given only for firm matches. Rows give clone size only sometimes, using once, few, many, or a class for an expanded clone.

v_call	clone_size	j_call	d_call	cdr3_nt	cdr3_aa
TRBV5-1	.	TRBJ2-1	.	TGCGCCAGCAGCTTGGTCGGGGAAGGCTACAATGAGCAGTTCTTC	CASSLVGEGYNEQFF
TRBV18	.	TRBJ2-3	TRBD1	TGTGCCAGCTCGGGACAGGGGAGGACAGATACGCAGTATTTT	CASSGQGRTDTQYF
TRBV25-1	once	TRBJ2-3	TRBD2	TGTGCCAGCAGTGAATTCCTAGCGGGAGAGACAGATACGCAGTATTTT	CASSEFLAGETDTQYF
TRBV14	.	TRBJ1-2	.	TGTGCCAGCAGCCAAGATTTCCCCTCTAACTATGGCTACACCTTC	CASSQDFPSNYGYTF
TRBV28	.	TRBJ2-5	TRBD1	TGTGCCAGCAGTTTACGACAGGGTGTCCGGGAGACCCAGTACTTC	CASSLRQGVRETQYF
TRBV7-9	.	TRBJ2-1	.	TGTGCCAGCGGTTTCGGTAGCCCCTACAATGAGCAGTTCTTC	CASGFGSPYNEQFF
TRBV28	few	TRBJ1-1	.	TGTGCCAGCAGTTTTGGACAGAACACTGAAGCTTTCTTT	CASSFGQNTEAFF
TRBV10-3	.	TRBJ2-1	.	TGTGCCATCAGTGACGGCAGGCCTATCTACAATGAGCAGTTCTTC	CAISDGRPIYNEQFF
TRBV28	.	TRBJ2-5	TRBD1	TGTGCCAGCAGAGTTAGGACAGGGAGGTTAGTCCAAGAGACCCAGTACTTC	CASRVRTGRLVQETQYF
TRBV7-9	once	TRBJ1-1	.	TGTGCCAGCAGCTCGCAATTCCAGGGTTTCGGAACTGAAGCTTTCTTT	CASSSQFQGFGTEAFF
TRBV2	.	TRBJ2-7	TRBD1	TGTGCCAGCAGCAGGGACAGCGCCGACGAGCAGTACTTC	CASSRDSADEQYF
TRBV4-3	.	TRBJ2-2	TRBD2	TGCGCCAGCAGCCAAGAGTATCGGACTAGCGGGAGGGCCCGAACCGGGGAGCTGTTTTTT	CASSQEYRTSGRARTGELFF
TRBV9	.	TRBJ2-3	.	TGTGCCAGCAGCGTTCATCCTATTGTTGATACGCAGTATTTT	CASSVHPIVDTQYF
TRBV11-3	.	TRBJ2-5	TRBD1	TGTGCCAGCAGCTCGGGACAGGGTGAACAAGAGACCCAGTACTTC	CASSSGQGEQETQYF